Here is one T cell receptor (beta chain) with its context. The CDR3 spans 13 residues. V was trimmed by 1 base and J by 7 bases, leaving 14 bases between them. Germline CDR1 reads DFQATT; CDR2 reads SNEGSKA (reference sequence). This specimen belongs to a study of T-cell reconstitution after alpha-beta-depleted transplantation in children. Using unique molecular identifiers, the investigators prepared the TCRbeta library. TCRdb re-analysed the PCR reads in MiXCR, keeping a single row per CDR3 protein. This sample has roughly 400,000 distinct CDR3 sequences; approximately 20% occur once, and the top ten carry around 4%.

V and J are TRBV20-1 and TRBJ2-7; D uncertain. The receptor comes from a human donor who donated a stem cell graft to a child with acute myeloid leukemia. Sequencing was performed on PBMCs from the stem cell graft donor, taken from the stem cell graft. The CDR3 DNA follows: TGCAGTGCTAGAGTCGCGGCGGTGAGGGAGCAGTACTTC. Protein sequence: CSARVAAVREQYF.